Presented here are 25 T cell receptor beta chains from one specimen sequenced in a study of blood T cell repertoires in COVID-19. Profiling relied on immunoSEQ multiplex PCR, and the TCRdb table lists in-frame clones only, not all of them. In the table there are 150,000 to 190,000 clones, 85% to 90% of which are singletons. The sequencing input was peripheral blood. These TCRs come from a woman aged 40 to 55 with acute or convalescent COVID-19.

The chain links TRBV7-8 to TRBJ2-7; a weak D match, TRBD2 (6 bases). V dropped 3 bases and J dropped 2 bases, with 14 bases sitting between them. There are 15 residues in the CDR3. From germline, CDR1 is SGHVS and CDR2 FQNEAQ. The CDR3 region is CASSFSVGSAYEQYF. CDR3 nucleotide sequence: TGTGCCAGCAGCTTCAGTGTCGGGAGTGCCTACGAGCAGTACTTC.

The chain couples TRBV5-6 to TRBJ1-1; no clear D. The CDR3 runs 17 residues. Looked up from germline, CDR1 is SGHDT and CDR2 is YYEEEE. The V end was cut by 1 base, the J end by 5 bases, with 21 bases between. The CDR3 spells CASSLWLEVPVGTEAFF. CDR3 nucleotides: TGTGCCAGCAGCTTGTGGTTGGAGGTCCCGGTTGGGACTGAAGCTTTCTTT.

The chain employs TRBV3-1 (or the pseudogene TRBV3-2) and TRBJ2-7, with 10 bases identical to TRBD2. The CDR3 is made up of 15 amino acids. The ends lost 1 base at V and 6 bases at J; junction bases unmatched: 6. Looked up from germline, CDR1 is LGHDT and CDR2 is YNNKEL (reference sequence). The CDR3 spells CASSQARAGGGEQYF. The DNA of the CDR3 is TGTGCCAGCAGCCAAGCGAGAGCGGGAGGGGGCGAGCAGTACTTC.

V is TRBV10-3 and J is TRBJ2-5, with 8 positions matching TRBD2. The CDR3 is 12 amino acids. The ends lost 6 bases at V and 4 bases at J; junction bases unmatched: 1. Germline lookup yields CDR1 ENHRY and CDR2 SYGVKD. CDR3 residues: CAISGGGETQYF. DNA for the CDR3: TGTGCCATCAGCGGGGGGGGAGAGACCCAGTACTTC.

V usage is TRBV27 and J usage is TRBJ1-3; 7 positions match TRBD1. Germline V CDR1 and CDR2: MNHEY, SMNVEV (reference sequence). The CDR3 has 14 amino acids. V lost 5 bases to trimming and J lost 3 bases; unmatched junction nucleotides: 4. The CDR3 DNA reads as TGTGCCAGCAGTCTGACAGGGTATGGAAACACCATATATTTT. Amino acids: CASSLTGYGNTIYF.

The chain employs TRBV5-4 and TRBJ2-2; 8 nucleotides agree with TRBD2. CDR3 length: 18 residues. Germline CDR1 reads SGHNT; CDR2 reads YYREEE (reference sequence). V trimming: 0 bases; J trimming: 6 bases; junction bases outside the gene matches: 13. In DNA, the CDR3 is TGTGCCAGCAGCTTGGCCAAGTACTTCACTAGCGGCGCCGGGGAGCTGTTTTTT. It is translated as CASSLAKYFTSGAGELFF.

The chain employs TRBV28 and TRBJ2-7; 7 bases fit TRBD2. From germline, CDR1 is MDHEN and CDR2 SYDVKM. V lost 6 bases and J lost 3; bases outside the gene matches: 5. The CDR3 has 13 residues. CDR3 sequence reads: CASRGGTYYEQYF. The CDR3 DNA follows: TGTGCCAGCAGGGGAGGGACCTACTACGAGCAGTACTTC. Variable domain in full (rest from reference TRBV28 and TRBJ2-7): DVKVTQSSRYLVKRTGEKVFLECVQDMDHENMFWYRQDPGLGLRLIYFSYDVKMKEKGDIPEGYSVSREKKERFSLILESASTNQTSMYLCASRGGTYYEQYFGPGTRLTVT.

The gene calls are TRBV5-4 and TRBJ2-7; perhaps TRBD1 as D (5 bases). This CDR3 comprises 15 residues. The germline V gene encodes CDR1 SGHNT and CDR2 YYREEE (reference sequence). V lost 0 bases and J 4 bases, leaving 14 bases between the germline ends. The CDR3 coding sequence is TGTGCCAGCAGCTTGGGGTCGCAGGGAAAGTACGAGCAGTACTTC. This codes for CASSLGSQGKYEQYF.

The chain combines TRBV5-6 with TRBJ2-2; TRBD1 aligns across 7 bases. Trimming removed 3 bases from V and 6 bases from J; junction bases left unmatched: 5. Germline CDR1 is SGHDT and CDR2 is YYEEEE. This CDR3 comprises 14 residues. CDR3 sequence reads: CASSSATGAGELFF. CDR3 DNA: TGTGCCAGCAGCTCGGCCACAGGGGCCGGGGAGCTGTTTTTT.

V gene TRBV5-1 combines with J gene TRBJ2-7; TRBD2 agrees at 9 bases. V trimming: 6 bases; J trimming: 0 bases; junction bases outside the gene matches: 16. Germline V gives CDR1 SGHRS, CDR2 YFSETQ. CDR3 length equals 18 residues. The CDR3 reads CASTRTSAQFSSSYEQYF. DNA for the CDR3: TGCGCCAGCACCCGGACTAGCGCACAATTTAGTAGCTCCTACGAGCAGTACTTC.

This rearrangement joins TRBV28 to TRBJ1-6; 9 nucleotides line up with TRBD1. The CDR3 consists of 13 residues. Germline loops: CDR1 MDHEN, CDR2 SYDVKM. The J segment lost 8 bases and the V segment lost 8 bases, leaving 4 bases of the junction unmatched. CDR3 region: CASVGTGYSPLHF. The CDR3, as DNA: TGTGCCAGCGTCGGGACAGGGTATTCACCCCTCCACTTT.

The V gene is TRBV5-6, the J gene TRBJ2-1, with TRBD2 as a possible D gene (6 bases). Trimming removed 3 bases at V and 2 bases at J, with 12 bases between. CDR3 length equals 15 residues. The germline CDR1 and CDR2 sequences are SGHDT and YYEEEE. The CDR3 spells CASSWGLDTYNEQFF. The CDR3 DNA follows: TGTGCCAGCAGCTGGGGACTGGATACCTACAATGAGCAGTTCTTC. The full variable domain, completed using reference TRBV5-6 and TRBJ2-1, is DAGVTQSPTHLIKTRGQQVTLRCSPKSGHDTVSWYQQALGQGPQFIFQYYEEEERQRGNFPDRFSGHQFPNYSSELNVNALLLGDSALYLCASSWGLDTYNEQFFGPGTRLTVL.

This chain uses TRBV16 with TRBJ2-3; 10 nucleotides match TRBD1. V was pared by 7 bases and J by 4 bases, with 14 bases of the junction left unmatched. Looked up from germline, CDR1 is KGHSY and CDR2 is FQNENV. The length of the CDR3 is 17 residues. The CDR3 DNA follows: TGTGCCAGCAACCCAATCGCCGGGACAGGGGTTTCAGATACGCAGTATTTT. As protein: CASNPIAGTGVSDTQYF.

This chain uses TRBV11-3 with TRBJ2-7, with 10 bases identical to TRBD2. The CDR3 spans 18 residues. Germline loops: CDR1 SGHNT, CDR2 YENEEA. J was trimmed by 0 bases and V by 0 bases; bases with no gene match: 8. CDR3 sequence reads: CASSLDKRLAGVSYEQYF. For the CDR3, the DNA is TGTGCCAGCAGCTTAGATAAGAGACTAGCGGGTGTCTCCTACGAGCAGTACTTC.

The chain links TRBV21-1 to TRBJ1-5; the table's TRBD1 call for D was not verified on the DNA. TRBV21-1 is a pseudogene segment. There are 18 residues in the CDR3. The CDR3 nucleotides read TGTGCCAGCAGCAAGAAGAGCCCGACAGGGATGGGGAATCAGCCCCAGCATTTT. Its translation: CASSKKSPTGMGNQPQHF.

The chain is built from TRBV30 and TRBJ2-2; D not certain. The V end was cut by 0 bases, the J end by 1 base, with 6 bases between. This CDR3 contains 14 residues. Germline loops: CDR1 GTSNPN, CDR2 SVGIG (reference sequence). For the CDR3, the DNA is TGTGCCTGGAGTGTATCAGAGAACACCGGGGAGCTGTTTTTT. It encodes CAWSVSENTGELFF.

This chain joins TRBV5-4 and TRBJ2-4; maybe TRBD2 (7 bases). Germline V gene data show CDR1 as SGHNT and CDR2 as YYREEE (reference sequence). Trimming cost V 0 bases and J 3 bases, with 13 bases left between them. CDR3 length: 16 amino acids. In DNA, the CDR3 is TGTGCCAGCAGCTTGGCGGGGGGCGAAGTCAAAAACATTCAGTACTTC. As protein: CASSLAGGEVKNIQYF.

This chain uses TRBV5-1 with TRBJ1-1, with D perhaps TRBD1 (6 bases). Trimming took off 3 bases at V and 0 bases at J, with 12 bases between the two ends. Germline V lookup: CDR1 SGHRS, CDR2 YFSETQ. The CDR3 runs to 15 residues. CDR3 sequence: CASSSGTSLNTEAFF. In nucleotides, the CDR3 is TGCGCCAGCAGCTCCGGGACAAGCTTGAACACTGAAGCTTTCTTT.

CDR3 nucleotide sequence: TGCGCCAGCAGCCCCGAAACTGAAATTGGCTACACCTTC. The encoded protein is CASSPETEIGYTF. The V call is TRBV4-1, the J call TRBJ1-2; D remains unclear. CDR3 length equals 13 residues. V lost 4 bases, J lost 7 bases, and 13 bases lay in between. Germline V gene lookup returns CDR1 MGHRA and CDR2 YSYEKL.

V and J are TRBV4-1 and TRBJ2-1; 9 nucleotides line up with TRBD2. The CDR3 runs 16 residues. With 4 bases clipped from V and 0 bases from J, the junction kept 4 bases outside the gene matches. CDR1 MGHRA and CDR2 YSYEKL come from the germline V gene. CDR3: CASSPSGGSSYNEQFF. The CDR3 bases are TGCGCCAGCAGCCCAAGCGGGGGGAGCTCCTACAATGAGCAGTTCTTC.

CDR3 residues: CASSATSGAYNEQFF. CDR3 DNA sequence: TGTGCCAGCTCAGCTACTAGCGGAGCCTACAATGAGCAGTTCTTC. This chain joins TRBV18 and TRBJ2-1, with 8 bases that match TRBD2. The CDR3 totals 15 residues. Trimming cost V 5 bases and J 2 bases; bases outside gene matches: 5. Germline CDR1 KGHSH, CDR2 LQKENI.

The V and J genes are TRBV20-1 and TRBJ2-1, with unresolved D. The V gene's germline CDR1 is DFQATT and CDR2 SNEGSKA (reference sequence). V lost 4 bases and J lost 8, with 9 bases in between. The CDR3 loop spans 11 amino acids. In DNA, the CDR3 is TGCAGTGCTACAAACACGCATGAGCAGTTCTTC. This gives the protein CSATNTHEQFF.

This chain joins TRBV30 and TRBJ2-3; 7 bases fit TRBD2. The CDR3 has 13 residues. V shed 4 bases, J shed 2 bases, and the junction held 3 bases outside the gene matches. Germline CDR1 is GTSNPN and CDR2 is SVGIG (reference sequence). The CDR3: CAWMGGTTDTQYF. For the CDR3, the DNA is TGTGCCTGGATGGGGGGGACCACAGATACGCAGTATTTT.

V is TRBV11-3 and J is TRBJ1-1; D uncertain. This CDR3 region has 14 residues. CDR1 is SGHNT, CDR2 YENEEA, per germline. V lost 5 bases and J 10 bases, leaving 20 bases between the germline ends. CDR3 protein: CASSPGPGLAGAFF. As DNA, the CDR3 is TGTGCCAGCAGCCCAGGCCCCGGTCTCGCGGGAGCTTTCTTT.

This chain connects TRBV2 to TRBJ2-2; possible D gene TRBD2, 5 bases. Trimming cost V 7 bases and J 1 base, with 7 bases left between them. The CDR3 extends over 13 amino acids. Germline CDR1 is SNHLY and CDR2 is FYNNEI. DNA for the CDR3: TGTGCCAGCAAAGCGGTGAACACCGGGGAGCTGTTTTTT. Residues: CASKAVNTGELFF.